This is a list of T cell receptor beta chains from one sample in a study of shared clonotypes between healthy human individuals. The assay was immunoSEQ multiplex PCR, and TCRdb's table has in-frame clones only and misses some. The sample has about 1 million clones, more than 65% seen once. The sequenced material came from memory CD4+ T cells sorted from blood. These receptor sequences come from a man younger than 35 in good health. Each CDR3 is given with its conserved first and last residue. A D gene is named only where the DNA matches it firmly. Size tells how often a clone was seen (once, few, many) or the class of an expanded clone, and some rows leave it out.

V gene: TRBV5-1; clone size: .; D gene: .; J gene: TRBJ1-6; CDR3 DNA: TGCGCCAGCAGCGGGGGAGCACATTCACCCCTCCACTTT; CDR3 protein: CASSGGAHSPLHF
V gene: TRBV10-1; clone size: .; D gene: .; J gene: TRBJ2-1; CDR3 DNA: TGCGCCAGCAGTGAGTACGGGCCACCTTACAATGAGCAGTTCTTC; CDR3 protein: CASSEYGPPYNEQFF
V gene: TRBV7-8; clone size: .; D gene: TRBD1; J gene: TRBJ2-1; CDR3 DNA: TGTGCCAGCAGCTTCGGGACAGCATACAATGAGCAGTTCTTC; CDR3 protein: CASSFGTAYNEQFF
V gene: TRBV27; clone size: .; D gene: TRBD1; J gene: TRBJ1-1; CDR3 DNA: TGTGCCAGCAGTCCTAGGACAGGTGGGGCTTTCTTT; CDR3 protein: CASSPRTGGAFF
V gene: TRBV5-1; clone size: .; D gene: TRBD1; J gene: TRBJ1-1; CDR3 DNA: TGCGCCAGCAGCCAGGGGGCATTTGACACTGAAGCTTTCTTT; CDR3 protein: CASSQGAFDTEAFF
V gene: TRBV30; clone size: .; D gene: .; J gene: TRBJ1-2; CDR3 DNA: TGTGCCTGGAGTGTGGGTGGCCTGGGAGGCTACACCTTC; CDR3 protein: CAWSVGGLGGYTF
V gene: TRBV29-1; clone size: many; D gene: .; J gene: TRBJ1-4; CDR3 DNA: TGCAGCGTTCGGGACGCTGGGGGCCAAAAACTGTTTTTT; CDR3 protein: CSVRDAGGQKLFF
V gene: TRBV19; clone size: .; D gene: .; J gene: TRBJ1-2; CDR3 DNA: TGTGCCAGTAGTATAGCTGCGAGCGGAGGGTATGGCTACACCTTC; CDR3 protein: CASSIAASGGYGYTF
V gene: TRBV5-1; clone size: .; D gene: .; J gene: TRBJ1-6; CDR3 DNA: TGCGCCAGCAGCTTGGCCTACAGCAATTCACCCCTCCACTTT; CDR3 protein: CASSLAYSNSPLHF
V gene: TRBV11-2; clone size: .; D gene: .; J gene: TRBJ1-6; CDR3 DNA: TGTGCCAGCAGCTCCCGACCTGGGTCGTCGGGCTCACCCCTCCACTTT; CDR3 protein: CASSSRPGSSGSPLHF
V gene: TRBV19; clone size: .; D gene: .; J gene: TRBJ2-1; CDR3 DNA: TGTGCCAGTACGCCGACAGGAGTCTCCTACAATGAGCAGTTCTTC; CDR3 protein: CASTPTGVSYNEQFF
V gene: TRBV21-1; clone size: .; D gene: .; J gene: TRBJ2-3; CDR3 DNA: TGTGCCAGCAGCGGAGGACTGCAGTATTTT; CDR3 protein: CASSGGLQYF
V gene: TRBV11-2; clone size: .; D gene: .; J gene: TRBJ2-7; CDR3 DNA: TGTGCCAGCAGCTTATTATACGAGCAGTACTTC; CDR3 protein: CASSLLYEQYF
V gene: TRBV7-9; clone size: .; D gene: TRBD1; J gene: TRBJ1-6; CDR3 DNA: TGTGCCAGCAGCCGGGACAGAGCTAATTCACCCCTCCACTTT; CDR3 protein: CASSRDRANSPLHF
V gene: TRBV30; clone size: .; D gene: .; J gene: TRBJ1-1; CDR3 DNA: TGTGCCTGGAGTGGTCCCAGCTGGAACACTGAAGCTTTCTTT; CDR3 protein: CAWSGPSWNTEAFF
V gene: TRBV9; clone size: .; D gene: TRBD1; J gene: TRBJ1-3; CDR3 DNA: TGTGCCAGCAGCGTAACAGGGGAAGTAAGAAACACCATATATTTT; CDR3 protein: CASSVTGEVRNTIYF
V gene: TRBV11-3; clone size: .; D gene: .; J gene: TRBJ2-3; CDR3 DNA: TGTGCCAGCAGCTTAGCTAGCGCCAAAGGAGATACGCAGTATTTT; CDR3 protein: CASSLASAKGDTQYF
V gene: TRBV19; clone size: .; D gene: TRBD1; J gene: TRBJ2-7; CDR3 DNA: TGTGCCAGTAAAACCGGACAGGGGGCGTACGAGCAGTACTTC; CDR3 protein: CASKTGQGAYEQYF
V gene: TRBV5-1; clone size: .; D gene: TRBD1; J gene: TRBJ1-3; CDR3 DNA: TGCGCCAGCAGCTCGAAAGTCCCGGGACAGGGTTCCTCTGGAAACACCATATATTTT; CDR3 protein: CASSSKVPGQGSSGNTIYF
V gene: TRBV19; clone size: few; D gene: .; J gene: TRBJ2-6; CDR3 DNA: TGTGCCAGTAGTATCGACGGGTCTGGGGCCAACGTCCTGACTTTC; CDR3 protein: CASSIDGSGANVLTF
V gene: TRBV10-1; clone size: .; D gene: .; J gene: TRBJ2-2; CDR3 DNA: TGCGCCACCGCCCCGAGATCCGGGGAGCTGTTTTTT; CDR3 protein: CATAPRSGELFF
V gene: TRBV6-1; clone size: .; D gene: .; J gene: TRBJ2-1; CDR3 DNA: TGTGCCAGCACCCCATGGGTGGTCAATGAGCAGTTCTTC; CDR3 protein: CASTPWVVNEQFF
V gene: TRBV9; clone size: once; D gene: .; J gene: TRBJ2-6; CDR3 DNA: TGTGCCAGCAGCGTCTTCGGAAGCTCTGGGGCCAACGTCCTGACTTTC; CDR3 protein: CASSVFGSSGANVLTF
V gene: TRBV12-5; clone size: .; D gene: TRBD2; J gene: TRBJ2-3; CDR3 DNA: TGTGCTAGTGGCGATAGCGGGGCAAGCACAGATACGCAGTATTTT; CDR3 protein: CASGDSGASTDTQYF
V gene: TRBV9; clone size: .; D gene: .; J gene: TRBJ2-1; CDR3 DNA: TGTGCCAGCAGCGTGGGGGACTCGGCATACAATGAGCAGTTCTTC; CDR3 protein: CASSVGDSAYNEQFF
V gene: TRBV5-5; clone size: .; D gene: .; J gene: TRBJ1-6; CDR3 DNA: TGTGCCAGCAGCCAGGACAGCAGCTCCTATAATTCACCCCTCCACTTT; CDR3 protein: CASSQDSSSYNSPLHF
V gene: TRBV6-5; clone size: .; D gene: TRBD1; J gene: TRBJ1-3; CDR3 DNA: TGTGCCAGCAGTTACTCCGGGGACAGCTCTGGAAACACCATATATTTT; CDR3 protein: CASSYSGDSSGNTIYF
V gene: TRBV5-1; clone size: .; D gene: .; J gene: TRBJ2-7; CDR3 DNA: TGCGCCAGCAGCTTTACCGCTAACTCCTACGAGCAGTACTTC; CDR3 protein: CASSFTANSYEQYF
V gene: TRBV7-3; clone size: .; D gene: .; J gene: TRBJ1-4; CDR3 DNA: TGTGCCAGCAGCTTAACCGCACAGGAAAAACTGTTTTTT; CDR3 protein: CASSLTAQEKLFF
V gene: TRBV10-3; clone size: many; D gene: TRBD1; J gene: TRBJ1-1; CDR3 DNA: TGTGCCAGTAGCAAGACAGGGGACAACACTGAAGCTTTCTTT; CDR3 protein: CASSKTGDNTEAFF
V gene: TRBV7-9; clone size: once; D gene: .; J gene: TRBJ2-5; CDR3 DNA: TGTGCCAGCAGCTTAACAGGTTCTGAACGGACCCAGTACTTC; CDR3 protein: CASSLTGSERTQYF
V gene: TRBV10-3; clone size: .; D gene: .; J gene: TRBJ1-3; CDR3 DNA: TGTGCCTCCCGGGACAAGAGGACAGACACCATATATTTT; CDR3 protein: CASRDKRTDTIYF
V gene: TRBV30; clone size: .; D gene: .; J gene: TRBJ2-3; CDR3 DNA: TGTGCCTGGGGTCCCGACTACCCCCTCGGAGATACGCAGTATTTT; CDR3 protein: CAWGPDYPLGDTQYF
V gene: TRBV5-1; clone size: .; D gene: .; J gene: TRBJ1-1; CDR3 DNA: TGCGCCAGCAGCTTGCGGACCATCAACACTGAAGCTTTCTTT; CDR3 protein: CASSLRTINTEAFF
V gene: TRBV19; clone size: .; D gene: .; J gene: TRBJ1-5; CDR3 DNA: TGTGCCAGTGGCCCTTTAGGGGAAAACAATCAGCCCCAGCATTTT; CDR3 protein: CASGPLGENNQPQHF
V gene: TRBV30; clone size: .; D gene: TRBD1; J gene: TRBJ2-1; CDR3 DNA: TGTGCCGGACAGGGGCTTGGGAATGAGCAGTTCTTC; CDR3 protein: CAGQGLGNEQFF
V gene: TRBV7-2; clone size: .; D gene: TRBD2; J gene: TRBJ2-1; CDR3 DNA: TGTGCCAGCAGCTTAGGCCTAGCGGGGGCCGGGGGGAATGAGCAGTTCTTC; CDR3 protein: CASSLGLAGAGGNEQFF
V gene: TRBV2; clone size: once; D gene: .; J gene: TRBJ2-7; CDR3 DNA: TGTGCCAGCAGTGAACTTTTACAGTACGAGCAGTACTTC; CDR3 protein: CASSELLQYEQYF
V gene: TRBV10-3; clone size: .; D gene: .; J gene: TRBJ2-7; CDR3 DNA: TGTGCCATCAGTAGGTTGGGTTACGAGCAGTACTTC; CDR3 protein: CAISRLGYEQYF
V gene: TRBV5-1; clone size: once; D gene: .; J gene: TRBJ2-5; CDR3 DNA: TGCGCCAGCGGGAAAGACGGGACGGATATGGAGACCCAGTACTTC; CDR3 protein: CASGKDGTDMETQYF
V gene: TRBV30; clone size: .; D gene: TRBD1; J gene: TRBJ1-2; CDR3 DNA: TGTGCCTGGGCTACAGGGGGCGGACTGTATGGCTACACCTTC; CDR3 protein: CAWATGGGLYGYTF
V gene: TRBV27; clone size: .; D gene: TRBD1; J gene: TRBJ2-7; CDR3 DNA: TGTGCCAGCAGTGGATATTCCACAGGGGCCTACGAGCAGTACTTC; CDR3 protein: CASSGYSTGAYEQYF
V gene: TRBV28; clone size: .; D gene: .; J gene: TRBJ1-5; CDR3 DNA: TGTGCCAGCAGTCCCAACCCCGGATCTAGCAATCAGCCCCAGCATTTT; CDR3 protein: CASSPNPGSSNQPQHF
V gene: TRBV5-1; clone size: .; D gene: .; J gene: TRBJ2-5; CDR3 DNA: TGCGCCAGCAGCTTTGGGACGTCCGTACAAGAGACCCAGTACTTC; CDR3 protein: CASSFGTSVQETQYF
V gene: TRBV5-1; clone size: .; D gene: TRBD1; J gene: TRBJ2-7; CDR3 DNA: TGCGCCAGCAGCGAGGACAGGGCTGCCAAGCAGTACTTC; CDR3 protein: CASSEDRAAKQYF
V gene: TRBV7-2; clone size: .; D gene: .; J gene: TRBJ1-4; CDR3 DNA: TGTGCCAGCAGCTTAGACGGACAGCCTAATGAAAAACTGTTTTTT; CDR3 protein: CASSLDGQPNEKLFF